The 30 T cell receptor beta chains given below trace back to one sample, sequenced in a study of T cell responses to AZD1222 COVID-19 vaccine. TCRdb keeps only in-frame clones here, not all; method: immunoSEQ multiplex PCR. The table includes roughly 200,000 clones, 85% to 90% detected once. The sample here was peripheral blood, taken on day 0 of AZD1222 vaccination. These receptors were collected from an adult in good health.

The rearrangement joins TRBV7-3 to TRBJ2-2; tentative D call: TRBD2 (5 bases). This CDR3 region has 16 residues. In germline, CDR1 is SGHTA, CDR2 FQGTGA. Trimming left V 0 bases short and J 2 bases short, with 10 bases between. CDR3 DNA: TGTGCCAGCAGCTTAACATCTAGCTTTAACACCGGGGAGCTGTTTTTT. As protein: CASSLTSSFNTGELFF.

This rearrangement joins TRBV10-2 to TRBJ1-2, with D possibly TRBD1 on 5 matching bases. Trimming shortened V by 9 bases and J by 8 bases, and 7 bases separated the two germline ends. Germline V gene data show CDR1 as WSHSY and CDR2 as SAAADI. This CDR3 is built from 9 residues. The CDR3 region has the DNA TGCGCCAGGAGGGACGGCTACACCTTC. It yields the protein CARRDGYTF.

V gene TRBV6-5 combines with J gene TRBJ1-5; D remains unclear. CDR1 and CDR2 from the germline V gene are MNHEY and SVGAGI. The germline V and J ends were trimmed by 6 bases and 3 bases, with 12 bases remaining between them. This CDR3 has 14 residues. This chain's CDR3 is CASRKEAANQPQHF. CDR3 nucleotide sequence: TGTGCCAGCAGGAAGGAGGCAGCCAATCAGCCCCAGCATTTT.

CDR3 amino acids: CAISLGEAYEQYF. CDR3 DNA sequence: TGTGCCATCAGTCTAGGCGAGGCCTACGAGCAGTACTTC. The chain links TRBV10-3 to TRBJ2-7; no firm D call. Trimming cost V 5 bases and J 2 bases, with 10 bases left between them. Germline CDR1 and CDR2: ENHRY and SYGVKD. The CDR3 is made up of 13 amino acids.

This chain connects TRBV29-1 to TRBJ1-2; no clear D gene. The CDR3 runs to 12 residues. V lost 3 bases and J 4 bases, leaving 9 bases between the germline ends. Germline values: CDR1 SQVTM, CDR2 ANQGSEA. The DNA of the CDR3 is TGCAGCGTTGAGACCGGGTCCTATGGCTACACCTTC. Its protein product is CSVETGSYGYTF.

The V call is TRBV4-3, the J call TRBJ2-7; 10 bases agree with TRBD1. CDR1 is LGHNA, CDR2 YSLEER, per germline. CDR3 length: 16 residues. After removal of 2 bases from V and 5 bases from J, the junction contained 9 bases not matched to a gene. CDR3 protein: CASSQPYRDRGHEQYF. As DNA, the CDR3 is TGCGCCAGCAGCCAACCCTATCGGGACAGGGGCCACGAGCAGTACTTC.

As for this clone: Germline is not matched at one junction end, which may reflect a read error. V usage is TRBV5-3 and J usage is TRBJ2-7, with D unclear. TRBV5-3 is labeled an ORF, and its function is uncertain. The length of the CDR3 is 9 residues. The DNA for the CDR3 is TGTGCCACCCGGCCCTCGAGCAGTTTC. This codes for CATRPSSSF.

The J gene is TRBJ1-5, the V gene TRBV21-1; TRBD1 was called by the table and not checked on the DNA. TRBV21-1 is given as a pseudogene. The CDR3 consists of 16 residues. The CDR3 DNA follows: TGTGCCAGCAGCAAAGTGGGGGCCCACAGGGGTCAGCCCCAGCATTTT. Translating it yields CASSKVGAHRGQPQHF.

The chain couples TRBV5-1 to TRBJ2-3; D remains unclear. The CDR3 extends over 15 amino acids. V dropped 4 bases and J dropped 4 bases, with 16 bases sitting between them. Germline assignment: CDR1 SGHRS and CDR2 YFSETQ. CDR3 loop: CASSVALAPSDTQYF. The CDR3 bases are TGCGCCAGCAGCGTAGCCCTGGCGCCCTCAGATACGCAGTATTTT. Complete variable domain (other parts from reference TRBV5-1 and TRBJ2-3): KAGVTQTPRYLIKTRGQQVTLSCSPISGHRSVSWYQQTPGQGLQFLFEYFSETQRNKGNFPGRFSGRQFSNSRSEMNVSTLELGDSALYLCASSVALAPSDTQYFGPGTRLTVL.

Only one count was recorded for this clone. V is TRBV27 and J is TRBJ2-7; no firm D call. The CDR3 contains 14 residues. V lost 7 bases, J lost 3 bases, and 16 bases lay in between. CDR1 and CDR2 from the germline V gene are MNHEY and SMNVEV (reference sequence). CDR3 loop: CASKRSPNDYEQYF. As DNA, the CDR3 is TGTGCCAGCAAGCGATCCCCTAATGACTACGAGCAGTACTTC.

The V call is TRBV4-2, the J call TRBJ2-5; 8 bases are shared with TRBD2. Looked up from germline, CDR1 is LGHNA and CDR2 is YNFKEQ. This CDR3 region has 15 residues. V gave up 2 bases and J gave up 5 bases; unmatched junction bases: 7. CDR3: CASSQPGGARETQYF. Written as DNA, the CDR3 is TGTGCCAGCAGCCAACCCGGGGGGGCGAGGGAGACCCAGTACTTC.

V gene TRBV3-1 (or the pseudogene TRBV3-2) combines with J gene TRBJ2-3; no clear D. The V and J ends lost 3 bases and 0 bases respectively, with 4 bases between them. CDR1 is LGHDT and CDR2 is YNNKEL in the germline V gene (reference sequence). This CDR3 has 13 residues. The chain's CDR3 is CASSHGSTDTQYF. The CDR3 DNA reads TGTGCCAGCAGCCACGGTAGCACAGATACGCAGTATTTT.

The gene calls are TRBV2 and TRBJ2-1; D gene unclear. CDR1 and CDR2 (germline): SNHLY, FYNNEI. The CDR3 has 15 residues. The ends were cut back, 1 base at V and 4 bases at J, with 11 bases in the middle. CDR3 loop: CASSEGYSPYNEQFF. CDR3 nucleotides: TGTGCCAGCAGTGAAGGATACAGCCCATACAATGAGCAGTTCTTC.

V gene TRBV7-8 combines with J gene TRBJ2-2; 12 nucleotides align to TRBD2. Germline CDR1 SGHVS, CDR2 FQNEAQ. The CDR3 covers 16 residues. V dropped 5 bases and J dropped 4; count of bases not matched to a gene: 5. CDR3 in DNA: TGTGCCAGCAGCCGCGGACTAGCGGGGTCCACCGGGGAGCTGTTTTTT. It codes for CASSRGLAGSTGELFF.

This clone has only one observation. The rearrangement links TRBV5-6 to TRBJ1-6; 10 bases line up with TRBD1. There are 16 residues in the CDR3. With V trimmed by 4 bases and J by 11 bases, 12 bases remained unmatched. Germline CDR1 SGHDT, CDR2 YYEEEE. CDR3 sequence reads: CASSVNSGTGAAPLHF. In DNA, the CDR3 is TGTGCCAGCAGCGTGAACTCCGGGACAGGGGCGGCACCCCTCCACTTT.

The genes are TRBV5-1 and TRBJ1-2; 7 bases fit TRBD1. The V and J ends lost 0 bases and 0 bases, in that order; junction bases with no gene match: 5. In germline, CDR1 is SGHRS, CDR2 YFSETQ. The CDR3 length is 16 residues. CDR3 in amino acids: CASSLARDRTNYGYTF. The CDR3 DNA sequence: TGCGCCAGCAGCTTGGCCAGGGACAGAACTAACTATGGCTACACCTTC.

This chain joins TRBV3-1 (or the pseudogene TRBV3-2) and TRBJ2-5; TRBD1 matches 12 bases. V lost 1 base to trimming and J lost 3 bases; unmatched junction nucleotides: 9. The CDR3 covers 18 residues. CDR1 is LGHDT, CDR2 YNNKEL, per germline (reference sequence). CDR3 loop: CASSQGLGQGASEETQYF. The CDR3 nucleotides are TGTGCCAGCAGCCAAGGGCTGGGACAGGGGGCGTCAGAAGAGACCCAGTACTTC.

The chain joins TRBV4-2 to TRBJ2-3; TRBD2 agrees at 11 bases. This CDR3 contains 17 residues. J gave up 2 bases and V 2 bases, and 6 bases lay outside the gene matches. Germline V gives CDR1 LGHNA, CDR2 YNFKEQ. DNA of the CDR3: TGTGCCAGCAGCCAATTCGAGGGACTAGCGGACACAGATACGCAGTATTTT. This translates into CASSQFEGLADTDTQYF.

V gene TRBV7-9 combines with J gene TRBJ2-3, with 11 positions matching TRBD2. This CDR3 comprises 14 residues. The germline CDR1 and CDR2 sequences are SEHNR and FQNEAQ (reference sequence). V lost 6 bases, J lost 3 bases, and 2 bases stayed unmatched. The CDR3 DNA reads TGTGCCAGCAGACTAGCGGGGGTAACAGATACGCAGTATTTT. It codes for CASRLAGVTDTQYF. Combining the CDR3 with reference TRBV7-9 and TRBJ2-3 gives the whole variable domain DTGVSQNPRHKITKRGQNVTFRCDPISEHNRLYWYRQTLGQGPEFLTYFQNEAQLEKSRLLSDRFSAERPKGSFSTLEIQRTEQGDSAMYLCASRLAGVTDTQYFGPGTRLTVL.

The chain joins TRBV30 to TRBJ2-3, with no clear D. This CDR3 contains 15 residues. CDR1 is GTSNPN, CDR2 SVGIG, per germline (reference sequence). V shed 2 bases and J shed 3 bases, with 15 bases lying between them. CDR3 nucleotide sequence: TGTGCCTGGAGTTATAGCTGGGTGGGGACAGATACGCAGTATTTT. Its translation is CAWSYSWVGTDTQYF.

On this clone: Other DNA sequences in the sample encode the same CDR3. The V call is TRBV11-1, the J call TRBJ2-1; D is unclear. V gave up 2 bases and J gave up 2 bases, with 7 bases separating them. The CDR3 totals 14 residues. Germline V gene lookup returns CDR1 SGHAT and CDR2 FQDESV (reference sequence). The CDR3 protein is CASSLLETYNEQFF. CDR3 nucleotides: TGTGCCAGCAGCTTACTGGAAACCTACAATGAGCAGTTCTTC. The variable domain in full, with the rest retrieved from reference TRBV11-1 and TRBJ2-1, is EAEVAQSPRYKITEKSQAVAFWCDPISGHATLYWYRQILGQGPELLVQFQDESVVDDSQLPKDRFSAERLKGVDSTLKIQPAELGDSAMYLCASSLLETYNEQFFGPGTRLTVL.

This chain links TRBV5-1 with TRBJ1-2; D unclear. The CDR3 extends over 15 amino acids. Germline CDR1 SGHRS, CDR2 YFSETQ. V lost 4 bases and J lost 2, with 15 bases in between. The CDR3 region is CASSPLTTQNYGYTF. DNA for the CDR3: TGCGCCAGCAGCCCCTTGACAACTCAGAACTATGGCTACACCTTC.

The CDR3 protein is CASTFGGSTEAFF. CDR3 nucleotide sequence: TGTGCCAGCACCTTCGGCGGGAGCACTGAAGCTTTCTTT. The chain recombines TRBV12-3 or TRBV12-4 with TRBJ1-1; D uncertain. This CDR3 has 13 amino acids. Trimming took 7 bases from V and 4 from J, leaving 13 bases between them.

The genes are TRBV7-9 and TRBJ2-1; 14 nucleotides match TRBD2. This CDR3 has 15 residues. V lost 1 base to trimming and J lost 8 bases; unmatched junction nucleotides: 1. Germline CDR1 is SEHNR and CDR2 is FQNEAQ (reference sequence). The CDR3 loop is CASSLVTSGGDEQFF. In DNA form, the CDR3 reads TGTGCCAGCAGCTTAGTGACTAGCGGGGGGGATGAGCAGTTCTTC. The whole variable domain, remainder taken from reference TRBV7-9 and TRBJ2-1, is DTGVSQNPRHKITKRGQNVTFRCDPISEHNRLYWYRQTLGQGPEFLTYFQNEAQLEKSRLLSDRFSAERPKGSFSTLEIQRTEQGDSAMYLCASSLVTSGGDEQFFGPGTRLTVL.

The rearrangement uses TRBV6-2 or TRBV6-3 and TRBJ2-2; D unclear. Germline loops: CDR1 MNHEY, CDR2 SVGEGT. The CDR3 extends over 15 amino acids. V dropped 2 bases and J dropped 7 bases, with 14 bases sitting between them. This CDR3 is CASSYVNFRSGELFF. CDR3 nucleotides: TGTGCCAGCAGTTACGTAAACTTCCGAAGCGGGGAGCTGTTTTTT.

This chain links TRBV3-1 (or the pseudogene TRBV3-2) with TRBJ1-6, with D uncertain. Trimming stripped 4 bases from V and 5 bases from J, with 15 bases between. This CDR3 has 16 amino acids. In germline, CDR1 is LGHDT, CDR2 YNNKEL (reference sequence). CDR3 in DNA: TGTGCCAGCAGCCCGTCGTCAACAAGGGATAATTCACCCCTCCACTTT. Amino acids: CASSPSSTRDNSPLHF.

The DNA for the CDR3 is TGTGCCAGCAGCGAACCCAGGGAGTTCTATGGCTACACCTTC. It codes for CASSEPREFYGYTF. This chain connects TRBV7-9 to TRBJ1-2, with a weak D call TRBD1 (5 bases). V dropped 5 bases and J dropped 4 bases, with 14 bases sitting between them. The CDR3 contains 14 residues. Germline-derived CDR1 and CDR2 are SEHNR and FQNEAQ (reference sequence).

V is TRBV7-6 and J is TRBJ1-2; D is perhaps TRBD1 (5 bases). CDR3 length equals 14 residues. Trimming removed 1 base at V and 4 bases at J, with 10 bases between. CDR1 SGHVS and CDR2 FNYEAQ come from the germline V gene. The CDR3 loop reads CASSLGDASYGYTF. In DNA, the CDR3 is TGTGCCAGCAGCTTAGGGGACGCCTCCTATGGCTACACCTTC. Using reference TRBV7-6 and TRBJ1-2 for the parts outside the CDR3, the full variable domain is GAGVSQSPRYKVTKRGQDVALRCDPISGHVSLYWYRQALGQGPEFLTYFNYEAQQDKSGLPNDRFSAERPEGSISTLTIQRTEQRDSAMYRCASSLGDASYGYTFGSGTRLTVV.

The V call is TRBV5-1, the J call TRBJ1-1; maybe TRBD1 (6 bases). Trimming took 7 bases from V and 3 from J, leaving 16 bases between them. The CDR3 covers 14 residues. Germline V gene data show CDR1 as SGHRS and CDR2 as YFSETQ. Written as DNA, the CDR3 is TGCGCCAGCGGTAAACAGGGACTCTACACTGAAGCTTTCTTT. It is translated as CASGKQGLYTEAFF. The entire variable domain, with the rest obtained from reference TRBV5-1 and TRBJ1-1, is as follows: KAGVTQTPRYLIKTRGQQVTLSCSPISGHRSVSWYQQTPGQGLQFLFEYFSETQRNKGNFPGRFSGRQFSNSRSEMNVSTLELGDSALYLCASGKQGLYTEAFFGQGTRLTVV.

V and J are TRBV28 and TRBJ1-5, with D perhaps matching TRBD1 (5 bases). The germline gives CDR1 MDHEN, CDR2 SYDVKM. The CDR3 has 14 amino acids. Trimming shortened V by 3 bases and J by 0 bases, and 6 bases separated the two germline ends. CDR3 sequence: CASSFGGSNQPQHF. The CDR3 nucleotides are TGTGCCAGCAGTTTCGGGGGTAGCAATCAGCCCCAGCATTTT.